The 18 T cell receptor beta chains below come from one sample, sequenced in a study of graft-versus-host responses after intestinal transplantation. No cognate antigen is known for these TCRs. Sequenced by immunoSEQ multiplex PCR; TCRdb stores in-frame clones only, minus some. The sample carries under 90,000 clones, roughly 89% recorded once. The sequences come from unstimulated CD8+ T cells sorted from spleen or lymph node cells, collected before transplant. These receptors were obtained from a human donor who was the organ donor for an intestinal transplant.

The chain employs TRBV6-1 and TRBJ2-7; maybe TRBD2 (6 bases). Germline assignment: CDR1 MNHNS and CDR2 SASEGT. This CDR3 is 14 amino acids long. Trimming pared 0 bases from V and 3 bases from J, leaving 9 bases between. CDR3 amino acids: CASSEASGLYEQYV. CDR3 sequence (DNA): TGTGCCAGCAGTGAAGCATCGGGACTCTACGAGCAGTACGTC.

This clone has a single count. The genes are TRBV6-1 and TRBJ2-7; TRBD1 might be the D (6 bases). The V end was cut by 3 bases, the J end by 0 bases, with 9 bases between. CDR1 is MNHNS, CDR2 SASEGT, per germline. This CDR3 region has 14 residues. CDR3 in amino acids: CASSDSDSSYEQYV. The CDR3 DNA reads TGTGCCAGCAGTGACTCGGACAGCTCCTACGAGCAGTACGTC.

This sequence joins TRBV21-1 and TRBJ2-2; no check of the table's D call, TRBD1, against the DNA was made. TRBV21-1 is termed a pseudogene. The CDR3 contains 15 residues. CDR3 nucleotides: TGTGCCAGCAGCAAAGTGAGGGGGCTAGTTGGGGAGCTGTTTTTT. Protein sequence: CASSKVRGLVGELFF.

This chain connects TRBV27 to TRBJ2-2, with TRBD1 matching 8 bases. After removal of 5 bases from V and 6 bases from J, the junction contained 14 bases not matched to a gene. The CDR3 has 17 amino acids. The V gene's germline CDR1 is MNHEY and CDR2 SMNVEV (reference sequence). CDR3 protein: CASSPNPTGAVPGELFF. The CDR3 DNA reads TGTGCCAGCAGTCCAAACCCGACAGGGGCGGTCCCCGGGGAGCTGTTTTTT.

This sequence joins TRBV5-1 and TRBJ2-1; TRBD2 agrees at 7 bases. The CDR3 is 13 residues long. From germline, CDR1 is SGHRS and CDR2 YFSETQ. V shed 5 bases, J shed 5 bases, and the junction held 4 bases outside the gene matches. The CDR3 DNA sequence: TGCGCCAGCAGTCTAGCGGACCACAATGAGCAGTTCTTC. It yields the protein CASSLADHNEQFF.

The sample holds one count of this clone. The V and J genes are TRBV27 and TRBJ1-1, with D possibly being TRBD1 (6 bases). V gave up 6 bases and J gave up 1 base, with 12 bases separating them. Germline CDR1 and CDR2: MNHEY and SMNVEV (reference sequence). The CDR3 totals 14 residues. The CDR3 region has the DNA TGTGCCAGCAGCTCGGACAGTACGAACACTGAAGCTTTCTTT. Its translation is CASSSDSTNTEAFF.

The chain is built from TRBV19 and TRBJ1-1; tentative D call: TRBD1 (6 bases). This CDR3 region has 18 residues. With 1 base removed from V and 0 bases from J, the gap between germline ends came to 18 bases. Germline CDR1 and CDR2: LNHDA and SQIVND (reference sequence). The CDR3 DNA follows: TGTGCCAGTAGTATAGTACCCCCTTCGACAGGAATGAACACTGAAGCTTTCTTT. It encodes CASSIVPPSTGMNTEAFF.

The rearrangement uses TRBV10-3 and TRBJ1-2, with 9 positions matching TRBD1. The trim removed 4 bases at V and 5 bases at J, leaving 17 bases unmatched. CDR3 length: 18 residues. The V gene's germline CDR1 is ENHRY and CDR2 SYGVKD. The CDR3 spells CAISGTGVKAQGLYGYTF. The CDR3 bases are TGTGCCATCAGTGGGACAGGGGTTAAGGCCCAGGGACTATATGGCTACACCTTC.

The DNA of the CDR3 is TGTGCCAGCAGTTCTTACAGGGTAGGAAACTATGGCTACACCTTC. As protein: CASSSYRVGNYGYTF. The chain joins TRBV6-5 to TRBJ1-2; D possibly corresponds to TRBD1 (6 bases). CDR1 and CDR2 (germline): MNHEY, SVGAGI. CDR3 size: 15 residues. V was cut by 4 bases and J by 2 bases, with 14 bases left in between.

The CDR3 bases are TGTGCCAGCAGGGACAGGGGGAACACCGGGGAGCTGTTTTTT. Its translation is CASRDRGNTGELFF. The rearrangement links TRBV6-1 to TRBJ2-2; TRBD1 matches 9 bases. The CDR3 is 14 residues long. Germline V gene data show CDR1 as MNHNS and CDR2 as SASEGT. The J segment lost 1 base and the V segment lost 6 bases, leaving 0 bases of the junction unmatched.

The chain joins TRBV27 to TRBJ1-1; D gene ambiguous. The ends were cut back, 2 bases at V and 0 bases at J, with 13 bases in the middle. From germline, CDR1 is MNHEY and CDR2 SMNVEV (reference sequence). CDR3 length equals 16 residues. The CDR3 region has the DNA TGTGCCAGCAGTTTAGAATATACAGAATTGAACACTGAAGCTTTCTTT. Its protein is CASSLEYTELNTEAFF.

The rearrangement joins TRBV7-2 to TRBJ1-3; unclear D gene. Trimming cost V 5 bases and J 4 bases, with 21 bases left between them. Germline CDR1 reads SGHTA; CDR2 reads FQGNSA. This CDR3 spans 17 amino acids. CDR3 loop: CASSLRPSGAGGNTIYF. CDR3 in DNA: TGTGCCAGCAGCCTACGCCCAAGCGGAGCTGGGGGAAACACCATATATTTT.

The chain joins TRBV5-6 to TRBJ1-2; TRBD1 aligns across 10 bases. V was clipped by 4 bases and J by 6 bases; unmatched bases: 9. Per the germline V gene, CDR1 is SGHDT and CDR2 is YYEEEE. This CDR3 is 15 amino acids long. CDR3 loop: CASSRRGQGFDGYTF. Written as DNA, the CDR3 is TGTGCCAGCAGCCGTCGGGGACAGGGGTTCGATGGCTACACCTTC.

The CDR3, as DNA: TGTGCCACCAGCAGGGGGTTAGGGGCGGGGGCTTCAGATACGCAGTATTTT. The encoded protein is CATSRGLGAGASDTQYF. The rearrangement links TRBV15 to TRBJ2-3; a weak D match, TRBD2 (7 bases). With 3 bases removed from V and 4 bases from J, the gap between germline ends came to 20 bases. The CDR3 sequence is 17 residues long. Germline V gene lookup returns CDR1 LNHNV and CDR2 YYDKDF (reference sequence).

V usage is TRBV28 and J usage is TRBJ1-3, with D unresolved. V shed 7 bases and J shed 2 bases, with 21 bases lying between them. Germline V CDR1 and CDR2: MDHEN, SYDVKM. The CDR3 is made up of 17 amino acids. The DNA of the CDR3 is TGTGCCAGCACCCCTTCCTTATACAGATCCACTGGAAACACCATATATTTT. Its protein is CASTPSLYRSTGNTIYF.

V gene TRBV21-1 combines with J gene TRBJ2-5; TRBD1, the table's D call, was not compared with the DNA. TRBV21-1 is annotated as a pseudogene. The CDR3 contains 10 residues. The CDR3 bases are TGTGCCGAGGGGGAAGAGACCCAGTACTTC. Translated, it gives CAEGEETQYF.

CDR3 loop: CASSQDRTGTGYGYTF. The CDR3 DNA sequence: TGTGCCAGCAGCCAAGATCGGACAGGGACCGGCTATGGCTACACCTTC. The chain recombines TRBV4-2 with TRBJ1-2; 8 positions match TRBD1. After removal of 0 bases from V and 4 bases from J, the junction contained 7 bases not matched to a gene. Germline CDR1 LGHNA, CDR2 YNFKEQ. The CDR3 is made up of 16 amino acids.

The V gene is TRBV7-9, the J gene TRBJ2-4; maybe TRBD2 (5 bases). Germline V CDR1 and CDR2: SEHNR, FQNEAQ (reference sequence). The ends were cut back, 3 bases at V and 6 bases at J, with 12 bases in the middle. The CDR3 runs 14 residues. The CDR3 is CASSLGGLGNIQYF. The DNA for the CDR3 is TGTGCCAGCAGCTTGGGTGGACTCGGAAACATTCAGTACTTC.